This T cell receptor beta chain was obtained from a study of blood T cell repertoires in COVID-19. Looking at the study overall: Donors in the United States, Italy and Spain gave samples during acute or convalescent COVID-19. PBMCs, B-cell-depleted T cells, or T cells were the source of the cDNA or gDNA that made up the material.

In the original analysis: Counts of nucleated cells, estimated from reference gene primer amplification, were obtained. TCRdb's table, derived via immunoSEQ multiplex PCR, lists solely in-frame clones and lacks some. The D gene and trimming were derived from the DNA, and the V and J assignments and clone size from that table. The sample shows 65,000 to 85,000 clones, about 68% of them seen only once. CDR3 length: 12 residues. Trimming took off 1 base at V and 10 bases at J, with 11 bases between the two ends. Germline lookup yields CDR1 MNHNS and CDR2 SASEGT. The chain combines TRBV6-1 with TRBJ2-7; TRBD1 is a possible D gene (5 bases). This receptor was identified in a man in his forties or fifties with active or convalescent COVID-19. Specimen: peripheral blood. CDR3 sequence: CASSEGGLEQYF. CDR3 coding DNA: TGTGCCAGCAGTGAAGGGGGCCTAGAACAGTACTTC.